These T cell receptor beta chains were read from a single sample in a study of shared T cell receptors in the human thymus. Profiled with immunoSEQ multiplex PCR; TCRdb holds only in-frame clones, not every one. The sample includes hundreds of thousands of clones, roughly 86% of them seen just once. This sample also belongs to another study, concerning human thymus T cells.

The sample was thymocytes. These receptors were obtained from a boy in the first two years of life with a congenital heart defect. CDR3s include the opening cysteine and the closing phenylalanine or tryptophan. A D gene is named only where the DNA matches it firmly. Clone size appears in some rows only: once, few, many, or a class for an expanded clone.

d_call: .
j_call: TRBJ1-1
clone_size: .
v_call: TRBV11-2
cdr3_aa: CASSLGRALGTEAFF
cdr3_nt: TGTGCCAGCAGCTTAGGGCGGGCCCTGGGCACTGAAGCTTTCTTT

d_call: TRBD2
j_call: TRBJ2-3
clone_size: .
v_call: TRBV2
cdr3_aa: CASSEALRGGTDTQYF
cdr3_nt: TGTGCCAGCAGTGAAGCGCTTCGGGGGGGCACAGATACGCAGTATTTT

d_call: .
j_call: TRBJ1-2
clone_size: .
v_call: TRBV2
cdr3_aa: CATTTRGAYDSGYTF
cdr3_nt: TGTGCCACTACCACCCGGGGGGCTTACGATTCTGGCTACACCTTC

d_call: .
j_call: TRBJ1-5
clone_size: .
v_call: TRBV6-6
cdr3_aa: CASRYYGPAGSQPQHF
cdr3_nt: TGTGCCAGCAGGTACTACGGCCCCGCGGGCAGTCAGCCCCAGCATTTT

d_call: TRBD1
j_call: TRBJ2-7
clone_size: .
v_call: TRBV29-1
cdr3_aa: CSVSEGQGMSYEQYF
cdr3_nt: TGCAGCGTTTCCGAGGGACAGGGTATGTCCTACGAGCAGTACTTC

d_call: TRBD1
j_call: TRBJ1-2
clone_size: .
v_call: TRBV6-1
cdr3_aa: CASRTKGQESGYTF
cdr3_nt: TGTGCCAGCAGGACCAAGGGACAGGAGAGTGGCTACACCTTC

d_call: .
j_call: TRBJ2-5
clone_size: .
v_call: TRBV10-3
cdr3_aa: CAISDPGQKRTQYF
cdr3_nt: TGTGCCATCAGTGATCCAGGACAGAAGAGAACCCAGTACTTC

d_call: .
j_call: TRBJ2-7
clone_size: .
v_call: TRBV28
cdr3_aa: CASSSLNVAESSYEQYF
cdr3_nt: TGTGCCAGCAGTTCCCTAAACGTAGCGGAAAGCTCCTACGAGCAGTACTTC

d_call: TRBD2
j_call: TRBJ2-5
clone_size: .
v_call: TRBV29-1
cdr3_aa: CSVELSGLAHIGRETQYF
cdr3_nt: TGCAGCGTTGAGCTTTCCGGACTAGCCCACATTGGGAGAGAGACCCAGTACTTC

d_call: .
j_call: TRBJ2-2
clone_size: .
v_call: TRBV9
cdr3_aa: CASSINSRGELFF
cdr3_nt: TGTGCCAGCAGCATTAACAGCCGCGGGGAGCTGTTTTTT

d_call: .
j_call: TRBJ1-2
clone_size: .
v_call: TRBV30
cdr3_aa: CAWSVYTLYGYTF
cdr3_nt: TGTGCCTGGAGTGTATACACCCTCTATGGCTACACCTTC

d_call: .
j_call: TRBJ1-6
clone_size: .
v_call: TRBV7-9
cdr3_aa: CASSLVSGQTNSPLHF
cdr3_nt: TGTGCCAGCAGCTTAGTTTCGGGACAAACTAATTCACCCCTCCACTTT

d_call: .
j_call: TRBJ2-1
clone_size: .
v_call: TRBV25-1
cdr3_aa: CASSEFGNEQFF
cdr3_nt: TGTGCCAGCAGTGAATTCGGTAATGAGCAGTTCTTC

d_call: TRBD1
j_call: TRBJ1-1
clone_size: .
v_call: TRBV28
cdr3_aa: CASTPDREMRNTEAFF
cdr3_nt: TGTGCCAGCACCCCGGACAGGGAAATGAGGAACACTGAAGCTTTCTTT

d_call: TRBD2
j_call: TRBJ2-7
clone_size: .
v_call: TRBV14
cdr3_aa: CASSKERGGLKQYF
cdr3_nt: TGTGCCAGCAGCAAAGAGCGGGGGGGCTTGAAGCAGTACTTC

d_call: TRBD2
j_call: TRBJ2-5
clone_size: .
v_call: TRBV7-2
cdr3_aa: CASSPTRGGRETQYF
cdr3_nt: TGTGCCAGCAGTCCTACCCGGGGGGGCCGTGAGACCCAGTACTTC

d_call: .
j_call: TRBJ1-5
clone_size: .
v_call: TRBV6-1
cdr3_aa: CASSERKTDQPQHF
cdr3_nt: TGTGCCAGCAGTGAGCGAAAGACTGATCAGCCCCAGCATTTT

d_call: .
j_call: TRBJ2-2
clone_size: .
v_call: TRBV7-3
cdr3_aa: CASSLAGVTGELFF
cdr3_nt: TGTGCCAGCAGCCTTGCAGGGGTGACCGGGGAGCTGTTTTTT

d_call: TRBD1
j_call: TRBJ2-7
clone_size: .
v_call: TRBV4-1
cdr3_aa: CASSQEAGQAGSYEQYF
cdr3_nt: TGCGCCAGCAGCCAAGAGGCTGGACAGGCAGGATCCTACGAGCAGTACTTC

d_call: .
j_call: TRBJ2-3
clone_size: once
v_call: TRBV7-8
cdr3_aa: CASSQWGEGTDTQYF
cdr3_nt: TGTGCCAGCAGCCAATGGGGGGAAGGCACAGATACGCAGTATTTT

d_call: .
j_call: TRBJ1-1
clone_size: .
v_call: TRBV30
cdr3_aa: CAWKSPDGVRNTEAFF
cdr3_nt: TGTGCCTGGAAGTCCCCGGACGGGGTGAGGAACACTGAAGCTTTCTTT

d_call: TRBD2
j_call: TRBJ2-3
clone_size: once
v_call: TRBV2
cdr3_aa: CASWRSGGFVDTQYF
cdr3_nt: TGTGCCAGCTGGAGAAGCGGGGGGTTCGTTGATACGCAGTATTTT

d_call: TRBD2
j_call: TRBJ2-3
clone_size: .
v_call: TRBV9
cdr3_aa: CASSVAGLAGGPKGAQYF
cdr3_nt: TGTGCCAGCAGCGTAGCTGGTTTAGCGGGAGGGCCCAAGGGAGCGCAGTATTTT

d_call: .
j_call: TRBJ2-7
clone_size: once
v_call: TRBV6-1
cdr3_aa: CASSGLKSSYEQYF
cdr3_nt: TGTGCCAGCAGCGGACTCAAGAGCTCCTACGAGCAGTACTTC

d_call: .
j_call: TRBJ2-7
clone_size: .
v_call: TRBV27
cdr3_aa: CASSLSLRGPTYEQYF
cdr3_nt: TGTGCCAGCAGTTTATCCTTGCGGGGGCCAACCTACGAGCAGTACTTC

d_call: .
j_call: TRBJ1-1
clone_size: .
v_call: TRBV5-6
cdr3_aa: CASSLLYSYGAFF
cdr3_nt: TGTGCCAGCAGCTTGTTATATAGTTACGGAGCTTTCTTT

d_call: .
j_call: TRBJ2-3
clone_size: .
v_call: TRBV11-2
cdr3_aa: CASSLALVSADTQYF
cdr3_nt: TGTGCCAGCAGCTTAGCCTTAGTTTCGGCAGATACGCAGTATTTT

d_call: TRBD2
j_call: TRBJ2-3
clone_size: .
v_call: TRBV4-3
cdr3_aa: CASSQAYGFHGSGSTDTQYF
cdr3_nt: TGCGCCAGCAGCCAAGCGTACGGTTTTCACGGTAGCGGGAGCACAGATACGCAGTATTTT

d_call: TRBD2
j_call: TRBJ2-1
clone_size: .
v_call: TRBV2
cdr3_aa: CATTGLAGARGQNNEQFF
cdr3_nt: TGTGCCACCACCGGACTAGCGGGAGCACGAGGCCAAAACAATGAGCAGTTCTTC

d_call: .
j_call: TRBJ2-1
clone_size: .
v_call: TRBV30
cdr3_aa: CAWSWGEWALTQFF
cdr3_nt: TGTGCCTGGAGTTGGGGCGAGTGGGCCCTAACGCAGTTCTTC

d_call: .
j_call: TRBJ2-5
clone_size: few
v_call: TRBV14
cdr3_aa: CASSQERQPKETQYF
cdr3_nt: TGTGCCAGCAGCCAAGAGCGTCAACCCAAAGAGACCCAGTACTTC

d_call: TRBD2
j_call: TRBJ2-1
clone_size: .
v_call: TRBV5-1
cdr3_aa: CASSFGGPLAGSSYNEQFF
cdr3_nt: TGCGCCAGCAGCTTCGGCGGCCCTCTAGCGGGGAGCTCCTACAATGAGCAGTTCTTC

d_call: .
j_call: TRBJ2-1
clone_size: .
v_call: TRBV7-9
cdr3_aa: CASSPRQFYSYNEQFF
cdr3_nt: TGTGCCAGCAGCCCCCGACAGTTCTACTCCTACAATGAGCAGTTCTTC

d_call: TRBD1
j_call: TRBJ2-2
clone_size: .
v_call: TRBV10-3
cdr3_aa: CAIRGTGPNTGELFF
cdr3_nt: TGTGCCATCAGGGGGACAGGCCCCAACACCGGGGAGCTGTTTTTT

d_call: .
j_call: TRBJ1-1
clone_size: .
v_call: TRBV4-3
cdr3_aa: CASSHYRRGLAFF
cdr3_nt: TGCGCCAGCAGCCACTACAGGCGGGGGCTAGCTTTCTTT

d_call: TRBD1
j_call: TRBJ2-7
clone_size: .
v_call: TRBV6-5
cdr3_aa: CASSYRDRGYEQYF
cdr3_nt: TGTGCCAGCAGTTACCGGGACAGGGGCTACGAGCAGTACTTC

d_call: TRBD1
j_call: TRBJ1-3
clone_size: .
v_call: TRBV4-3
cdr3_aa: CASSPLAKTGGDSGNTIYF
cdr3_nt: TGCGCCAGCAGCCCCCTTGCCAAAACAGGGGGCGACTCTGGAAACACCATATATTTT

d_call: .
j_call: TRBJ2-7
clone_size: .
v_call: TRBV28
cdr3_aa: CASRASYEQYF
cdr3_nt: TGTGCCAGCAGGGCCTCTTACGAGCAGTACTTC

d_call: TRBD1
j_call: TRBJ1-1
clone_size: .
v_call: TRBV28
cdr3_aa: CASSSTARGLGVSNTEAFF
cdr3_nt: TGTGCCAGCAGTTCTACGGCAAGGGGGCTTGGAGTGTCGAACACTGAAGCTTTCTTT

d_call: .
j_call: TRBJ2-1
clone_size: .
v_call: TRBV5-1
cdr3_aa: CATRVGVYNEQFF
cdr3_nt: TGCGCCACACGGGTAGGGGTCTACAATGAGCAGTTCTTC

d_call: TRBD1
j_call: TRBJ1-1
clone_size: .
v_call: TRBV5-1
cdr3_aa: CASSLGDRSNTEAFF
cdr3_nt: TGCGCCAGCAGCTTGGGGGACAGGTCGAACACTGAAGCTTTCTTT

d_call: TRBD2
j_call: TRBJ2-7
clone_size: .
v_call: TRBV7-2
cdr3_aa: CASSMTSGRTYEQYF
cdr3_nt: TGTGCCAGCAGCATGACTAGCGGGAGGACGTACGAGCAGTACTTC

d_call: .
j_call: TRBJ2-1
clone_size: once
v_call: TRBV18
cdr3_aa: CASSPRGGHHNEQFF
cdr3_nt: TGTGCCAGCTCACCACGAGGGGGTCACCACAATGAGCAGTTCTTC

d_call: TRBD1
j_call: TRBJ1-2
clone_size: few
v_call: TRBV28
cdr3_aa: CASSLDRGDGYTF
cdr3_nt: TGTGCCAGCAGTCTGGACAGGGGGGATGGCTACACCTTC

d_call: TRBD2
j_call: TRBJ2-7
clone_size: .
v_call: TRBV2
cdr3_aa: CASALAGAVYEQYF
cdr3_nt: TGTGCCAGCGCCCTAGCGGGAGCGGTCTACGAGCAGTACTTC

d_call: .
j_call: TRBJ2-3
clone_size: .
v_call: TRBV27
cdr3_aa: CASSSSPGQDTDTQYF
cdr3_nt: TGTGCCAGCAGTTCCTCCCCAGGACAAGACACAGATACGCAGTATTTT

d_call: .
j_call: TRBJ1-3
clone_size: .
v_call: TRBV21-1
cdr3_aa: CASSNDSTGSSSGNTIYF
cdr3_nt: TGTGCCAGCAGCAACGACTCTACAGGTTCGTCCTCTGGAAACACCATATATTTT

d_call: TRBD1
j_call: TRBJ1-5
clone_size: .
v_call: TRBV6-1
cdr3_aa: CASSEGDRGTQPQHF
cdr3_nt: TGTGCCAGCAGTGAAGGGGACAGGGGGACTCAGCCCCAGCATTTT

d_call: .
j_call: TRBJ1-1
clone_size: .
v_call: TRBV5-4
cdr3_aa: CASSSLPDDYTEAFF
cdr3_nt: TGTGCCAGCAGCTCCCTTCCGGATGACTACACTGAAGCTTTCTTT

d_call: TRBD1
j_call: TRBJ1-2
clone_size: .
v_call: TRBV9
cdr3_aa: CASSVEGGRGGYTF
cdr3_nt: TGTGCCAGCAGCGTAGAAGGGGGCCGGGGGGGCTACACCTTC

d_call: TRBD1
j_call: TRBJ1-2
clone_size: .
v_call: TRBV19
cdr3_aa: CASSMALHRDRASYGYTF
cdr3_nt: TGTGCCAGTAGTATGGCCCTACACCGGGACAGAGCTTCTTATGGCTACACCTTC

d_call: .
j_call: TRBJ2-7
clone_size: .
v_call: TRBV28
cdr3_aa: CASSSTREQYF
cdr3_nt: TGTGCCAGCAGTTCCACGAGGGAGCAGTACTTC

d_call: TRBD1
j_call: TRBJ2-1
clone_size: .
v_call: TRBV5-1
cdr3_aa: CASSSWDSYNEQFF
cdr3_nt: TGCGCCAGCAGTAGTTGGGACAGCTACAATGAGCAGTTCTTC

d_call: TRBD2
j_call: TRBJ2-1
clone_size: few
v_call: TRBV4-3
cdr3_aa: CASSQEPGLAGGGCEQFF
cdr3_nt: TGCGCCAGCAGCCAAGAGCCGGGACTAGCGGGAGGGGGGTGTGAGCAGTTCTTC

d_call: TRBD1
j_call: TRBJ1-3
clone_size: .
v_call: TRBV5-6
cdr3_aa: CASSLPGQGSGNTIYF
cdr3_nt: TGTGCCAGCAGCTTGCCGGGACAGGGATCTGGAAACACCATATATTTT

d_call: .
j_call: TRBJ2-7
clone_size: few
v_call: TRBV10-3
cdr3_aa: CAISPDRSYEQYF
cdr3_nt: TGTGCCATCAGCCCCGACAGATCCTACGAGCAGTACTTC

d_call: .
j_call: TRBJ2-1
clone_size: .
v_call: TRBV19
cdr3_aa: CASTGRGGSYNEQFF
cdr3_nt: TGTGCCAGTACGGGGAGGGGGGGGAGCTACAATGAGCAGTTCTTC

d_call: TRBD1
j_call: TRBJ1-1
clone_size: once
v_call: TRBV5-1
cdr3_aa: CASSKYRGNTEAFF
cdr3_nt: TGCGCCAGCAGCAAATACAGGGGAAACACTGAAGCTTTCTTT

d_call: .
j_call: TRBJ2-1
clone_size: .
v_call: TRBV9
cdr3_aa: CASSLHNEQFF
cdr3_nt: TGTGCCAGCAGCCTCCACAATGAGCAGTTCTTC